This T cell receptor beta chain was sequenced for a study of T cell repertoires in cytomegalovirus infection. About the study: Shared public TCR beta signatures pointed to both CMV infection and a matching HLA type. Points from the study as a whole: HLA-C-restricted CMV clonotypes gave the most frequent clonotype in two of eight donors. Pooled public TCR beta family frequency picked out CMV carriers with the relevant HLA.

Points on this clonotype: Its antigen is not known.

The CDR3 extends over 18 amino acids. The J segment lost 1 base and the V segment lost 4 bases, leaving 8 bases of the junction unmatched. Per the germline V gene, CDR1 is LNHDA and CDR2 is SQIVND (reference sequence). TCRdb ran MiXCR on the reads and lists one entry per CDR3 protein. The table includes some 200,000 distinct CDR3 sequences, roughly 9% detected once. The TCR was taken from a human donor in good health (CMV status not recorded). Some clones in this sample may be carry-over from other donors' samples. The chain employs TRBV19 and TRBJ2-5, with 14 nucleotides matching TRBD2. Sequences were obtained from PBMCs. CDR3 DNA sequence: TGTGCCAGTAGTACCGATGCCGGGACTAGCGGGAGCCAAGAGACCCAGTACTTC. This translates into CASSTDAGTSGSQETQYF.